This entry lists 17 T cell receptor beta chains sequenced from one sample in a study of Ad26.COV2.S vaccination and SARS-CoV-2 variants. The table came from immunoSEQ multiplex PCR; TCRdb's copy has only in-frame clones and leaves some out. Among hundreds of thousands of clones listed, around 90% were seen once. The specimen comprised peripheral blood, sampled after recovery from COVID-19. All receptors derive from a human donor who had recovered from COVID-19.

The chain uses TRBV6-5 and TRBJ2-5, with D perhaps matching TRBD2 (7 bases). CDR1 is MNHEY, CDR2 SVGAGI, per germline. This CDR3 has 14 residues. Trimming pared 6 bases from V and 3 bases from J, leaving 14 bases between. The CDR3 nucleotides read TGTGCCAGCAGAGGGGGAGGGGCCGAAGAGACCCAGTACTTC. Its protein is CASRGGGAEETQYF.

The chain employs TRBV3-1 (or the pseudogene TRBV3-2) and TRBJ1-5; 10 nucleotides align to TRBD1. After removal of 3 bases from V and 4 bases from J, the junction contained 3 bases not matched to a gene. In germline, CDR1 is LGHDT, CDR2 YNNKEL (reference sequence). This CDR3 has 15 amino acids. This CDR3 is CASSHQDRGNQPQHF. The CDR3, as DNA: TGTGCCAGCAGCCACCAGGACAGGGGGAATCAGCCCCAGCATTTT.

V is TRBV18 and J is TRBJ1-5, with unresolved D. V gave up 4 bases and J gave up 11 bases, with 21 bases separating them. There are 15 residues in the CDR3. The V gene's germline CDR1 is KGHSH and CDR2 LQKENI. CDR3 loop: CASSLLGSPPVAQHF. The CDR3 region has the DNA TGTGCCAGCTCACTCCTGGGGAGCCCACCGGTAGCCCAGCATTTT.

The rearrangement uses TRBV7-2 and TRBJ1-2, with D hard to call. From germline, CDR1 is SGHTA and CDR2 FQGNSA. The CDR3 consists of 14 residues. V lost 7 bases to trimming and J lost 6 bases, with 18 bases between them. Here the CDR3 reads CASTYVGPRDGYTF. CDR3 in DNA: TGTGCCAGCACCTACGTGGGCCCTAGGGATGGCTACACCTTC.

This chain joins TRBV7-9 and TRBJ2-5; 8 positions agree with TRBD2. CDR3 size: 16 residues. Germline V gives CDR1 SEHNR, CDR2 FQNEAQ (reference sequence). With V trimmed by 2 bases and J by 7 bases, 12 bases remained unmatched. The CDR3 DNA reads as TGTGCCAGCAGCTTAAGACGGACTAGCCTGGGTGGGACCCAGTACTTC. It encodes CASSLRRTSLGGTQYF.

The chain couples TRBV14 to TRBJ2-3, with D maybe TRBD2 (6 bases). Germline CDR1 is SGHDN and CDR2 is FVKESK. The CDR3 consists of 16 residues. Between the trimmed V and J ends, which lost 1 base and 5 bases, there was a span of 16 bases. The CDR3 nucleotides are TGTGCCAGCAGCCAAGTGACTAGGAGGTCGGTAGATACGCAGTATTTT. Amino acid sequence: CASSQVTRRSVDTQYF. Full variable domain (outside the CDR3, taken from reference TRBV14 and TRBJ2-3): EAGVTQFPSHSVIEKGQTVTLRCDPISGHDNLYWYRRVMGKEIKFLLHFVKESKQDESGMPNNRFLAERTGGTYSTLKVQPAELEDSGVYFCASSQVTRRSVDTQYFGPGTRLTVL.

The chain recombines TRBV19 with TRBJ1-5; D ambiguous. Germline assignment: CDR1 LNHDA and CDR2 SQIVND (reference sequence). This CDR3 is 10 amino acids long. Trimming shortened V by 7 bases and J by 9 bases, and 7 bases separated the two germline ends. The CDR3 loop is CASNNWPQHF. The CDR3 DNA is TGTGCCAGTAATAACTGGCCCCAGCATTTT.

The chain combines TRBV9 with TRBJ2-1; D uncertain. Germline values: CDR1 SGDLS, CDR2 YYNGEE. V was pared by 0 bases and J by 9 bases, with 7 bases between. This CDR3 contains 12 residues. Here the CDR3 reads CASSVDVGEQFF. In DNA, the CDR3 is TGTGCCAGCAGCGTAGACGTCGGTGAGCAGTTCTTC. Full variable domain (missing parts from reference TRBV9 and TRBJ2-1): DSGVTQTPKHLITATGQRVTLRCSPRSGDLSVYWYQQSLDQGLQFLIQYYNGEERAKGNILERFSAQQFPDLHSELNLSSLELGDSALYFCASSVDVGEQFFGPGTRLTVL.

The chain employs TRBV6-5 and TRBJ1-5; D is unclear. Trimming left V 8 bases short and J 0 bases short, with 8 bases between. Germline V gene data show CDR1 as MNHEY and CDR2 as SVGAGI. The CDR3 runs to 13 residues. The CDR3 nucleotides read TGTGCCAGCGCCCCCTATAGCAATCAGCCCCAGCATTTT. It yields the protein CASAPYSNQPQHF.

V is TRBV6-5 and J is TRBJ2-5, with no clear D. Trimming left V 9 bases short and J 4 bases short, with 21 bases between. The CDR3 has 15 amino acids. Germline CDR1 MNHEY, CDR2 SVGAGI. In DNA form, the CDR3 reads TGTGCCAGTTATACGGGCCGAACTGTTCGAGAGACCCAGTACTTC. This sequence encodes CASYTGRTVRETQYF.

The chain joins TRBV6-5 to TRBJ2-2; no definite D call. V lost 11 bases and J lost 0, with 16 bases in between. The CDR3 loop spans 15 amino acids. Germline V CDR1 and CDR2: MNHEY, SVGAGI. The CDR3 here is CAFREEAANTGELFF. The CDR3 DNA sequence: TGTGCCTTTCGAGAAGAGGCAGCGAACACCGGGGAGCTGTTTTTT.

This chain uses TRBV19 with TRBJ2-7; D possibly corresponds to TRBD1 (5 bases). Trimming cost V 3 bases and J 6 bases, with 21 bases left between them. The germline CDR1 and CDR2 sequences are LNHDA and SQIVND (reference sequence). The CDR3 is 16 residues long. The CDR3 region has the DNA TGTGCCAGTAGTATCCAGGGCGGCAGGTCAGGACGCGAGCAGTACTTC. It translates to CASSIQGGRSGREQYF. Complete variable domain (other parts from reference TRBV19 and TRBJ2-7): DGGITQSPKYLFRKEGQNVTLSCEQNLNHDAMYWYRQDPGQGLRLIYYSQIVNDFQKGDIAEGYSVSREKKESFPLTVTSAQKNPTAFYLCASSIQGGRSGREQYFGPGTRLTVT.

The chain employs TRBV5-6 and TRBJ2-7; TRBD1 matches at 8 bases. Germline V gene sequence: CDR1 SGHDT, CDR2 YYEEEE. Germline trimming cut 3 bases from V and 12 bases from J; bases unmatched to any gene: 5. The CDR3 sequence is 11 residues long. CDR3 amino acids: CASSWGQEAYF. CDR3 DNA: TGTGCCAGCAGCTGGGGACAGGAAGCGTACTTC.

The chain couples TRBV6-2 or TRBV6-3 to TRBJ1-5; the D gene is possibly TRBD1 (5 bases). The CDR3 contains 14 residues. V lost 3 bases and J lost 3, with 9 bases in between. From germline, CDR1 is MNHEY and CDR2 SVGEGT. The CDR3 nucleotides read TGTGCCAGCAGTTATGGACAACTCAATCAGCCCCAGCATTTT. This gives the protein CASSYGQLNQPQHF.

The CDR3 region has the DNA TGCGCCAGTTCAGGGGGCAGGATGAACACTGAAGCTTTCTTT. Its protein is CASSGGRMNTEAFF. The chain uses TRBV5-1 and TRBJ1-1; TRBD1 agrees at 8 bases. The junction had 6 bases not matched to a gene; V was cut back by 8 bases and J by 0 bases. The CDR3 totals 14 residues. CDR1 and CDR2 (germline): SGHRS, YFSETQ.

The CDR3 region is CASSTSAGDTQYF. In DNA form, the CDR3 reads TGTGCCAGCAGCACTAGCGCCGGAGATACGCAGTATTTT. The rearrangement links TRBV9 to TRBJ2-3, with TRBD2 matching 7 bases. The junction had 4 bases not matched to a gene; V was cut back by 4 bases and J by 5 bases. The germline V gene encodes CDR1 SGDLS and CDR2 YYNGEE. This CDR3 region has 13 residues.

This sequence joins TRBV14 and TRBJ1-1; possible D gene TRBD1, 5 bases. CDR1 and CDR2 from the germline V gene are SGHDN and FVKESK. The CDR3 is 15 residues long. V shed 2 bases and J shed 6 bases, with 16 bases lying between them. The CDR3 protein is CASSQKWGGNAEAFF. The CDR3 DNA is TGTGCCAGCAGCCAAAAGTGGGGGGGGAATGCTGAAGCTTTCTTT. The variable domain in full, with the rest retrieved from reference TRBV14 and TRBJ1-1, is EAGVTQFPSHSVIEKGQTVTLRCDPISGHDNLYWYRRVMGKEIKFLLHFVKESKQDESGMPNNRFLAERTGGTYSTLKVQPAELEDSGVYFCASSQKWGGNAEAFFGQGTRLTVV.